This T cell receptor (beta chain) was recovered during a study of cytomegalovirus exposure and HLA in healthy donors. 60 Vbeta and 13 Jbeta primers were used in PCR. Data came from immunoSEQ multiplex PCR; TCRdb stores just in-frame clones and leaves some out. The sample contains roughly 250,000 clones, about 80% of which appear only once. Whole-study results and caveats: Immune exposure data for these donors was limited to CMV serostatus. A further, later analysis showed that HLA-associated TCR beta chains (compared with equally common others) were more clonally expanded.

Comment on this clone: What it binds is unknown.

The sample taken for sequencing was PBMCs. This sequence was found in a girl aged 2 to 9 in good health and CMV-seronegative.

The CDR3: CASSLEVWDSGGYTF. The CDR3 coding sequence is TGCGCCAGCAGCTTGGAAGTCTGGGACAGCGGTGGCTACACCTTC. The chain links TRBV5-1 to TRBJ1-2; TRBD1 aligns across 7 bases. V trimming: 0 bases; J trimming: 7 bases; junction bases outside the gene matches: 9. The germline V gene has CDR1 SGHRS and CDR2 YFSETQ. The CDR3 spans 15 residues.